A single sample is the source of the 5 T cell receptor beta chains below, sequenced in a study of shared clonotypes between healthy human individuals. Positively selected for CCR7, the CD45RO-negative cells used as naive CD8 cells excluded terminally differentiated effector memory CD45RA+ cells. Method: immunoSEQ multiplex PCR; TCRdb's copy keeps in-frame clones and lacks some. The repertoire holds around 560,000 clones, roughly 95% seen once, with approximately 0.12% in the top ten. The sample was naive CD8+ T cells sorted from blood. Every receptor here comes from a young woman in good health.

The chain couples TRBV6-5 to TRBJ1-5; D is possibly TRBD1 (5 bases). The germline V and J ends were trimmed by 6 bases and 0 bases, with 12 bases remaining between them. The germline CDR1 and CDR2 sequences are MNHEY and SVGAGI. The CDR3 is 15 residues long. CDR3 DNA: TGTGCCAGCAGGCCAGGGCGGTATAGCAATCAGCCCCAGCATTTT. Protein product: CASRPGRYSNQPQHF.

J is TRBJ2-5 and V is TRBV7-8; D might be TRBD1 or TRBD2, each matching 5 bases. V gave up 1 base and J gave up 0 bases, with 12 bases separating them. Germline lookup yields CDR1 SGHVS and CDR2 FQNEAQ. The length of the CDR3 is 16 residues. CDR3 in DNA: TGTGCCAGCAGCTTAGGATCCGGGGCTAACCAAGAGACCCAGTACTTC. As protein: CASSLGSGANQETQYF.

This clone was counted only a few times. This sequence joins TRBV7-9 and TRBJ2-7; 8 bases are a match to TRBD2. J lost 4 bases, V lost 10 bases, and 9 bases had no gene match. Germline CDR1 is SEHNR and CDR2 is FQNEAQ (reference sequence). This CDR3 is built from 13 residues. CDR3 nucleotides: TGTGCCACCACGGGACTAGTAAATTACGAGCAGTACTTC. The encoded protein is CATTGLVNYEQYF.

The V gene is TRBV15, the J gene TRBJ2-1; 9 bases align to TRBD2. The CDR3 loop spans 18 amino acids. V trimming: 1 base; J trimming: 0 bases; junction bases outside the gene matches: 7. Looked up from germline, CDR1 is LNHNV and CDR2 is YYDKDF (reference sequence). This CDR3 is CATSRGREGPSSYNEQFF. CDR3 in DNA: TGTGCCACCAGCAGAGGGCGGGAGGGCCCGAGCTCCTACAATGAGCAGTTCTTC.

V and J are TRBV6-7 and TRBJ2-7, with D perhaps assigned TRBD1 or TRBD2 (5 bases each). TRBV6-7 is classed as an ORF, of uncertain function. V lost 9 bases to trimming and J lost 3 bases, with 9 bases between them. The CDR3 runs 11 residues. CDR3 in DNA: TGTGCCAGACCGGGGCGCTACGAGCAGTACTTC. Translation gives CARPGRYEQYF.